Sequencing of this T cell receptor beta chain was carried out in a study of radiotherapy plus CTLA-4 blockade in lung cancer. Study in general: Disease control reached 30% to 35%, with objective responses in under 20%.

A note on this clone: Its specificity is not known.

The data were produced by immunoSEQ multiplex PCR, yet TCRdb's version contains in-frame clones alone and is incomplete. The table shows about 70,000 clones, with 60% to 80% occurring only once. The J segment lost 0 bases and the V segment lost 0 bases, leaving 6 bases of the junction unmatched. Germline loops: CDR1 SGHRS, CDR2 YFSETQ. CDR3 size: 18 residues. Study-wide results and caveats: The study found tumor-derived TCR clones expanded in blood after radiotherapy plus ipilimumab. Response, reportedly, was best predicted by interferon-beta along with early blood T cell clone dynamics.

The rearrangement uses TRBV5-1 and TRBJ2-1, with 10 positions matching TRBD2. The sequenced sample was peripheral blood, obtained from a patient treated with radiotherapy plus ipilimumab. This TCR derives from a human donor with non-small cell lung cancer whose response to radiotherapy plus ipilimumab could not be evaluated. Some clones in this sample may be carry-over from other donors' samples. The CDR3 here is CASSLGASGGLSYNEQFF. CDR3 in DNA: TGCGCCAGCAGCTTGGGGGCTAGCGGGGGCCTCTCCTACAATGAGCAGTTCTTC.